This passage covers 32 T cell receptor beta chains from one sample sequenced in a study of T cells in women clearing cervical HPV infection. Repertoires were generated with immunoSEQ multiplex PCR, while TCRdb's copy carries only in-frame clones and drops some. The sample table includes some 40,000 clones. Specimen: blood buffy coat. These receptor sequences come from a woman aged 18 to 75 with a cervical HPV16 infection that either progressed to CIN3+ or cleared (not recorded which).

About this clone itself: The read ends 3 residues shy of where the CDR3 ends; the end is completed using the germline J gene. The V call is TRBV10-2, the J call TRBJ1-3, with TRBD1 identical over 7 bases. After removal of 0 bases from V and 0 bases from J, the junction contained 5 bases not matched to a gene. CDR1 WSHSY and CDR2 SAAADI come from the germline V gene. The CDR3 runs to 17 residues. CDR3 amino acids: CASSESWWDSSGNTIYF. CDR3 DNA, as far as it was read: TGCGCCAGCAGTGAGTCATGGTGGGACAGCTCTGGAAACACC.

Turning to this clone: With the read ending 3 residues before the CDR3 end, the germline J gene is used to fill in that end. The rearrangement links TRBV6-1 to TRBJ2-3, with 9 bases matching TRBD1. The CDR3 is 15 amino acids. Germline V gene lookup returns CDR1 MNHNS and CDR2 SASEGT. With 7 bases clipped from V and 4 bases from J, the junction kept 9 bases outside the gene matches. CDR3 region: CASNDLQGAADTQYF. The part of the CDR3 DNA that was read is TGTGCCAGCAATGACCTACAGGGGGCGGCAGATACG.

On this clone itself: The read terminates 3 residues before the CDR3 end, so the remaining end is supplied by the germline J gene. The rearrangement links TRBV5-6 to TRBJ2-5; no definite D call. CDR1 SGHDT and CDR2 YYEEEE come from the germline V gene. The CDR3 length is 11 residues. V was trimmed by 3 bases and J by 5 bases, leaving 5 bases between them. CDR3 bases read: TGTGCCAGCAGCTACGGGGAGACC. Amino acids: CASSYGET. The whole CDR3 protein is CASSYGETQYF.

A remark on this clone: The CDR3 end is not reached by the read, which stops 3 residues before it; the germline J gene fills it in. The same CDR3 arises from other DNA sequences in this sample as well. The rearrangement uses TRBV6-2 or TRBV6-3 and TRBJ1-2, with TRBD1 matching over 7 bases. CDR1 is MNHEY, CDR2 SVGEGT, per germline. The CDR3 has 14 amino acids. V shed 9 bases, J shed 5 bases, and the junction held 12 bases outside the gene matches. CDR3 bases read: TGTGCCAGTACTGAGGGACAGAGACTTTATGGC. The encoded protein is CASTEGQRLYG. The entire CDR3 is CASTEGQRLYGYTF.

Note on this clone: Read data end 3 residues before the CDR3 end; the end is taken from the germline J gene. This chain links TRBV2 with TRBJ2-4; a possible D gene is TRBD1 (6 bases). This CDR3 spans 14 amino acids. Germline loops: CDR1 SNHLY, CDR2 FYNNEI. This CDR3 reads CASKVRRDIGGQYF. CDR3 bases read: TGTGCCAGCAAGGTTCGCAGGGACATCGGAGGT.

A remark on this clone: The CDR3 is cut off 3 residues early in the read; its end comes from the germline J gene. The rearrangement joins TRBV7-2 to TRBJ1-2; no firm D call. The CDR3 loop spans 11 amino acids. The V end lost 5 bases, the J end lost 2 bases, and 3 bases lay between the germline ends. CDR1 is SGHTA and CDR2 is FQGNSA in the germline V gene. CDR3 bases read: TGTGCCAGCAGCCAGAACTATGGC. It is translated as CASSQNYG. The full CDR3 protein is CASSQNYGYTF.

In the case of this clone: The read terminates 3 residues ahead of where the CDR3 ends, so the germline J gene completes it. The chain employs TRBV6-1 and TRBJ2-7; no reliable D call. Trimming removed 0 bases from V and 5 bases from J, with 11 bases in between. This CDR3 spans 14 amino acids. Per germline, CDR1 MNHNS and CDR2 SASEGT. The CDR3 here is CASSEAGTDDEQYF. CDR3 DNA (partial): TGTGCCAGCAGTGAAGCGGGTACAGATGACGAG.

Turning to this clone: The read terminates 3 residues ahead of where the CDR3 ends, so the germline J gene completes it. The chain recombines TRBV5-4 with TRBJ1-2; weak D call: TRBD1 (6 bases). The V gene lost 1 base and the J gene lost 3 bases, with 10 bases spanning the gap. Germline-derived CDR1 and CDR2 are SGHNT and YYREEE (reference sequence). There are 14 residues in the CDR3. The CDR3 DNA, read in part, is TGTGCCAGCAGCTTGCAGGGGCGCGACTATGGC. As protein: CASSLQGRDYG. The complete CDR3 protein is CASSLQGRDYGYTF.

About this clone: The sequenced fragment ends 3 residues before the CDR3 boundary, so the rest is inferred from the germline J gene. The J gene is TRBJ1-2, the V gene TRBV7-9, with no clear D. This CDR3 contains 14 residues. Germline-derived CDR1 and CDR2 are SEHNR and FQNEAQ (reference sequence). The CDR3 protein is CAIARAPSTDTYTF. The DNA read from the CDR3 is TGTGCCATAGCACGGGCCCCTAGCACAGATACC.

About this clone itself: The missing CDR3 end, 3 residues past where the read stops, is filled in from the germline J gene. The J gene is TRBJ2-7, the V gene TRBV2; D is unresolved. The CDR3 is 14 residues long. CDR1 and CDR2 from the germline V gene are SNHLY and FYNNEI. V was cut by 6 bases and J by 3 bases, with 15 bases left in between. This CDR3 reads CASSLPPGIYEQYF. The sequenced part of the CDR3 DNA is TGTGCCAGCAGCCTCCCCCCGGGTATCTACGAG.

About this clone: The CDR3 end lies 3 residues beyond the end of the read and is filled in from the germline J gene. V is TRBV7-2 and J is TRBJ2-3; 11 positions agree with TRBD2. CDR1 and CDR2 (germline): SGHTA, FQGNSA. CDR3 length: 15 residues. V was clipped by 5 bases and J by 3 bases; unmatched bases: 4. CDR3 DNA, as far as it was read: TGTGCCAGCAGCGATAGCGGGGGGGGGACAGATACG. Its protein is CASSDSGGGTDT. The CDR3 in its entirety is CASSDSGGGTDTQYF.

As regards this clone: Read data end 3 residues before the CDR3 end; the end is taken from the germline J gene. The chain carries TRBV19 and TRBJ2-3, with 8 bases fitting TRBD1. Germline-derived CDR1 and CDR2 are LNHDA and SQIVND (reference sequence). CDR3 size: 15 residues. The CDR3 region is CASSEDREVGETQYF. Partial CDR3 DNA: TGTGCCAGTAGTGAGGACAGGGAAGTGGGAGAGACG.

Of note for this clone: The read finishes 3 residues shy of the CDR3 end, and the germline J gene is used to complete it. The J gene is TRBJ1-5, the V gene TRBV6-1; D not certain. The CDR3 is 15 residues long. V was cut by 1 base and J by 1 base, with 8 bases left in between. CDR1 MNHNS and CDR2 SASEGT come from the germline V gene. Incomplete CDR3 DNA: TGTGCCAGCAGTGAAGGGCAGATGAGCAATCAGCCC. Amino acids: CASSEGQMSNQP. Given in full, the CDR3 is CASSEGQMSNQPQHF.

To note about this clone: From the germline J gene comes the end of the CDR3, since the read stops 3 residues before it. The chain has TRBV7-7 and TRBJ2-3; D is possibly TRBD2 (5 bases). The CDR3 spans 15 residues. The germline V gene encodes CDR1 SSHAT and CDR2 FNYEAQ (reference sequence). CDR3 residues: CASSAKTGSGGTQYF. Partial CDR3 DNA: TGTGCCAGCAGCGCGAAAACTGGGTCGGGCGGGACG.

As for this clone: Coverage ceases 3 residues before the CDR3 finishes, and the germline J gene fills in the end. The rearrangement uses TRBV12-3 or TRBV12-4 and TRBJ2-7; a weak D match, TRBD1 (6 bases). The CDR3 covers 15 residues. V shed 7 bases and J shed 6 bases, with 22 bases lying between them. CDR3: CASTPTGSIGTEQYF. CDR3 DNA (partial): TGTGCCAGCACCCCTACAGGGTCGATCGGTACCGAG.

To note about this clone: The CDR3 goes on 3 residues after the read ends, and that part is filled in from the germline J gene. The chain has TRBV20-1 and TRBJ2-1, with 9 bases matching TRBD2. The CDR3 sequence is 15 residues long. V lost 0 bases and J lost 6; bases outside the gene matches: 6. CDR1 is DFQATT and CDR2 is SNEGSKA in the germline V gene (reference sequence). Incomplete CDR3 DNA: TGCAGTGCTAGAGACGGCGGGGGGGCCTCCAATGAG. It translates to CSARDGGGASNE. The full-length CDR3 reads as CSARDGGGASNEQFF.

Concerning this clone itself: The read terminates 3 residues before the CDR3 end, so the remaining end is supplied by the germline J gene. The chain uses TRBV19 and TRBJ1-2; D remains unclear. Germline assignment: CDR1 LNHDA and CDR2 SQIVND (reference sequence). This CDR3 is built from 18 residues. CDR3 region: CASSMTALTSATEDDYTF. The CDR3 bases that were read are TGTGCCAGTAGTATGACCGCCCTGACTAGCGCTACAGAGGATGAC.

Worth noting for this clone: The read halts 3 residues ahead of the CDR3 end, with the missing end drawn from the germline J gene. V and J are TRBV19 and TRBJ1-5; the D is unclear. Germline lookup yields CDR1 LNHDA and CDR2 SQIVND (reference sequence). Trimming removed 6 bases at V and 9 bases at J, with 15 bases between. There are 13 residues in the CDR3. Here the CDR3 reads CASSPTSGSPQHF. Partial CDR3 DNA: TGTGCCAGTAGCCCAACTTCAGGCTCGCCC.

About this clone: Sequencing ends 3 residues short of the CDR3 end; the germline J gene provides the rest. The chain is built from TRBV29-1 and TRBJ2-6; possibly TRBD1 for D (7 bases). CDR1 and CDR2 from the germline V gene are SQVTM and ANQGSEA. The CDR3 contains 14 residues. V was pared by 6 bases and J by 3 bases, with 12 bases between. This CDR3 is CSVQGGSGANVLTF. CDR3 DNA, as far as it was read: TGCAGCGTCCAGGGGGGAAGTGGGGCCAACGTC.

With respect to this clone: The CDR3 end is not reached by the read, which stops 3 residues before it; the germline J gene fills it in. This chain connects TRBV20-1 to TRBJ2-5; 9 bases map to TRBD1. The CDR3 runs 15 residues. From germline, CDR1 is DFQATT and CDR2 SNEGSKA (reference sequence). The junction had 8 bases not matched to a gene; V was cut back by 2 bases and J by 4 bases. CDR3 DNA (partial): TGCAGTGCTAGAACCGGACAGGGGTTTAGAGAGACC. It encodes CSARTGQGFRET. The full CDR3 protein is CSARTGQGFRETQYF.

Points on this clone: Coverage ceases 3 residues before the CDR3 finishes, and the germline J gene fills in the end. The genes are TRBV2 and TRBJ2-2; D possibly uses TRBD1 or TRBD2 (5 bases each). Germline assignment: CDR1 SNHLY and CDR2 FYNNEI. The CDR3 sequence is 15 residues long. CDR3 loop: CASSESAGRGSPLFF. The sequenced part of the CDR3 DNA is TGTGCCAGCAGTGAATCGGCAGGGCGAGGGTCACCG.

As for this clone: Read data end 3 residues before the CDR3 end; the end is taken from the germline J gene. The V and J genes are TRBV10-3 and TRBJ1-2; TRBD1 aligns across 7 bases. CDR3 size: 19 residues. The germline CDR1 and CDR2 sequences are ENHRY and SYGVKD. V was clipped by 8 bases and J by 5 bases; unmatched bases: 26. CDR3 protein: CAIFLATGPDPQTFYGYTF. The CDR3 DNA, read in part, is TGTGCCATCTTTCTCGCGACAGGGCCAGACCCCCAGACCTTTTATGGC.

Comments on this clone: The missing CDR3 end, 3 residues past where the read stops, is filled in from the germline J gene. V and J are TRBV19 and TRBJ1-5; tentative D call: TRBD1 (5 bases). V was cut by 6 bases and J by 4 bases, with 19 bases left in between. This CDR3 region has 16 residues. Germline V gene data show CDR1 as LNHDA and CDR2 as SQIVND (reference sequence). The CDR3 spells CASRNLWAGWNQPQHF. The CDR3 DNA, read in part, is TGTGCCAGTAGGAACCTGTGGGCAGGGTGGAATCAGCCC.

Of note for this clone: The read gets to within 3 residues of the CDR3 end, and the germline J gene fills in the rest. The chain couples TRBV2 to TRBJ2-1, with TRBD2 matching 8 bases. V lost 5 bases to trimming and J lost 0 bases; unmatched junction nucleotides: 6. This CDR3 contains 16 residues. Germline-derived CDR1 and CDR2 are SNHLY and FYNNEI. This CDR3 is CASSRPGTSSYNEQFF. Partial CDR3 DNA: TGTGCCAGCAGTCGTCCCGGGACTAGCTCCTACAATGAG.

Concerning this clone: The CDR3 goes on 3 residues after the read ends, and that part is filled in from the germline J gene. This chain connects TRBV24-1 to TRBJ2-1; 8 bases align to TRBD2. The CDR3 runs 15 residues. Germline CDR1 reads KGHDR; CDR2 reads SFDVKD. Germline trimming cut 4 bases from V and 3 bases from J; bases unmatched to any gene: 4. The CDR3 DNA, read in part, is TGTGCCACCAGTGACGGGGGGGGTGTCTACAATGAG. It is translated as CATSDGGGVYNE. The entire CDR3 protein reads CATSDGGGVYNEQFF.

Concerning this clone: The CDR3 end is not reached by the read, which stops 3 residues before it; the germline J gene fills it in. The rearrangement joins TRBV2 to TRBJ1-5, with 8 bases identical to TRBD1. Germline assignment: CDR1 SNHLY and CDR2 FYNNEI. Unmatched junction bases numbered 4, after V lost 1 base and J lost 5 bases. The CDR3 has 15 amino acids. CDR3 sequence: CASSEDRGEDQPQHF. CDR3 DNA (partial): TGTGCCAGCAGTGAAGACAGGGGGGAGGATCAGCCC.

CDR3 bases read: TGTGCCAGCAGCTTAGGGACTAGCGTCAAAGATACG. Residues: CASSLGTSVKDT. The complete CDR3 reads CASSLGTSVKDTQYF. The genes are TRBV7-2 and TRBJ2-3; 9 positions agree with TRBD2. The CDR3 is cut off 3 residues early in the read; its end comes from the germline J gene. Germline CDR1 and CDR2: SGHTA and FQGNSA. CDR3 length: 15 amino acids. V shed 1 base, J shed 5 bases, and the junction held 4 bases outside the gene matches.

CDR3 protein: CASSPGQGPYEQYF. The DNA read from the CDR3 is TGTGCCAGCAGCCCGGGACAGGGACCCTACGAG. V and J are TRBV5-6 and TRBJ2-7, with TRBD1 matching over 9 bases. The CDR3 extends 3 residues past the end of the read, so its final part is completed from the germline J gene. The CDR3 runs to 14 residues. Per the germline V gene, CDR1 is SGHDT and CDR2 is YYEEEE. The trim removed 4 bases at V and 2 bases at J, leaving 4 bases unmatched.

With respect to this clone: The CDR3 end lies 3 residues beyond the end of the read and is filled in from the germline J gene. The chain uses TRBV6-1 and TRBJ2-7; 9 bases map to TRBD1. After removal of 2 bases from V and 2 bases from J, the junction contained 4 bases not matched to a gene. The germline V gene encodes CDR1 MNHNS and CDR2 SASEGT. The CDR3 runs to 15 residues. The sequenced part of the CDR3 DNA is TGTGCCAGCAGTGAAACTGGACAGGGGACCTACGAG. It is translated as CASSETGQGTYE. The complete CDR3 reads CASSETGQGTYEQYF.

To note about this clone: Coverage ceases 3 residues before the CDR3 finishes, and the germline J gene fills in the end. The rearrangement links TRBV7-6 to TRBJ2-3; perhaps TRBD2 as D (6 bases). The CDR3 loop spans 15 amino acids. Per the germline V gene, CDR1 is SGHVS and CDR2 is FNYEAQ. The CDR3: CASSNPLATVQAQYF. The covered CDR3 bases are TGTGCCAGCAGCAATCCCCTAGCGACAGTACAGGCG. The variable domain in full, completed from reference TRBV7-6 and TRBJ2-3, reads GAGVSQSPRYKVTKRGQDVALRCDPISGHVSLYWYRQALGQGPEFLTYFNYEAQQDKSGLPNDRFSAERPEGSISTLTIQRTEQRDSAMYRCASSNPLATVQAQYFGPGTRLTVL.

As concerns this clone: The junction differs from germline at one of its ends, possibly a read error. The missing CDR3 end, 3 residues past where the read stops, is filled in from the germline J gene. The identical CDR3 is also encoded by other nucleotide sequences in the sample. The rearrangement links TRBV5-1 to TRBJ1-3; no clear D. The V gene's germline CDR1 is SGHRS and CDR2 YFSETQ. This CDR3 contains 15 residues. The CDR3 bases that were read are TGCGCCAGCAGCTTGCAGGTCCCGGGGAGAAACACT. Translation gives CASSLQVPGRNT. From start to end, the CDR3 is CASSLQVPGRNTIYF.

As regards this clone: The missing CDR3 end, 3 residues past where the read stops, is filled in from the germline J gene. The gene calls are TRBV4-1 and TRBJ2-3; no clear D gene. Trimming took 5 bases from V and 2 from J, leaving 11 bases between them. Per germline, CDR1 MGHRA and CDR2 YSYEKL. The CDR3 has 14 amino acids. CDR3 residues: CASSSNPTTDTQYF. The sequenced part of the CDR3 DNA is TGCGCCAGCAGCTCCAACCCTACCACAGATACG.